Listed here are 31 T cell receptor beta chains from one sample, sequenced in a study of post-analysis software for immune sequencing data. Study conclusions and caveats: Patients had higher frequencies than controls of roughly 5 TRBV segments, including TRBV5-6, TRBV5-1 and TRBV20-1.

No antigens are known for them. Libraries were made from TCR beta cDNA, and they carried unique molecular identifiers. One entry per CDR3 protein results from TCRdb running MiXCR on the PCR reads. Of 740,000 or so distinct CDR3 sequences listed, about 50% were seen once; the top ten hold approximately 4.4%. The specimen sequenced was blood. The receptors derive from a girl aged 5 to 17 with multiple sclerosis.

The J gene is TRBJ2-3, the V gene TRBV10-3, with TRBD1 matching over 8 bases. Germline trimming cut 6 bases from V and 0 bases from J; bases unmatched to any gene: 5. The CDR3 length is 15 residues. Germline V gene sequence: CDR1 ENHRY, CDR2 SYGVKD. The DNA for the CDR3 is TGTGCCATCAGACAGGGGGGTTCTAGCACAGATACGCAGTATTTT. Protein: CAIRQGGSSTDTQYF.

The V call is TRBV12-3 or TRBV12-4, the J call TRBJ2-7; 8 nucleotides agree with TRBD1. The CDR3 is 16 amino acids. Trimming cost V 1 base and J 3 bases; bases outside gene matches: 8. The CDR3 sequence is CASSLGEQGGSYEQYF. As DNA, the CDR3 is TGTGCCAGCAGTTTAGGTGAACAGGGGGGTAGCTACGAGCAGTACTTC.

V and J are TRBV20-1 and TRBJ2-5; TRBD1 might be the D (6 bases). Germline CDR1 DFQATT, CDR2 SNEGSKA (reference sequence). The length of the CDR3 is 13 residues. With 0 bases removed from V and 5 bases from J, the gap between germline ends came to 10 bases. CDR3 in amino acids: CSARDTGTETQYF. In DNA form, the CDR3 reads TGCAGTGCTAGAGATACAGGGACGGAGACCCAGTACTTC.

The chain couples TRBV5-6 to TRBJ2-6; a possible D gene is TRBD1 (5 bases). The ends were cut back, 4 bases at V and 2 bases at J, with 10 bases in the middle. Germline values: CDR1 SGHDT, CDR2 YYEEEE. There are 15 residues in the CDR3. Written as DNA, the CDR3 is TGTGCCAGCAGCGACAGAATAACTGGGGCCAACGTCCTGACTTTC. It codes for CASSDRITGANVLTF. Together with reference TRBV5-6 and TRBJ2-6, the CDR3 gives the full variable domain: DAGVTQSPTHLIKTRGQQVTLRCSPKSGHDTVSWYQQALGQGPQFIFQYYEEEERQRGNFPDRFSGHQFPNYSSELNVNALLLGDSALYLCASSDRITGANVLTFGAGSRLTVL.

The J gene is TRBJ2-3, the V gene TRBV7-2; 8 positions match TRBD2. Germline CDR1 and CDR2: SGHTA and FQGNSA. V dropped 5 bases and J dropped 2; count of bases not matched to a gene: 6. The CDR3 runs to 15 residues. The CDR3 protein is CASSPISGVTDTQYF. The CDR3 DNA reads TGTGCCAGCAGCCCCATTAGCGGGGTCACAGATACGCAGTATTTT.

V is TRBV12-3 or TRBV12-4 and J is TRBJ2-5, with TRBD2 matching 7 bases. CDR3 length: 14 residues. The V segment lost 4 bases and the J segment 1 base; nucleotides outside the gene matches: 3. CDR3 nucleotides: TGTGCCAGCAGTTCCCTAGCGGTCCAAGAGACCCAGTACTTC. Protein: CASSSLAVQETQYF.

The rearrangement links TRBV10-3 to TRBJ2-1; TRBD2 matches at 11 bases. The CDR3 covers 15 residues. Germline CDR1 ENHRY, CDR2 SYGVKD. J was trimmed by 7 bases and V by 0 bases; bases with no gene match: 2. The CDR3 reads CAISESTSGKNEQFF. CDR3 coding DNA: TGTGCCATCAGTGAGTCGACTAGCGGGAAGAATGAGCAGTTCTTC.

The count of this clonotype is one. J is TRBJ2-6 and V is TRBV12-3 or TRBV12-4, with D possibly TRBD2 on 6 matching bases. There are 16 residues in the CDR3. Deletions cut 5 bases from V and 2 bases from J, with 13 bases between. Written as DNA, the CDR3 is TGTGCCAGCAGTGCGGGAACTTTAGCTGGGGCCAACGTCCTGACTTTC. Translation: CASSAGTLAGANVLTF.

The table lists this clonotype with a few counts. V usage is TRBV20-1 and J usage is TRBJ1-1; possibly TRBD1 for D (5 bases). The germline gives CDR1 DFQATT, CDR2 SNEGSKA (reference sequence). This CDR3 has 14 residues. Trimming pared 1 base from V and 11 bases from J, leaving 20 bases between. CDR3 nucleotide sequence: TGCAGTGCTAGAGGGGAGAAGGGGCTTAATCGGGCTTTCTTT. The encoded protein is CSARGEKGLNRAFF.

This chain connects TRBV6-6 to TRBJ1-2; weak D call: TRBD1 (6 bases). The length of the CDR3 is 16 residues. The V gene's germline CDR1 is MNHNY and CDR2 SVGAGI (reference sequence). V was cut by 0 bases and J by 4 bases, with 15 bases left in between. Here the CDR3 DNA reads TGTGCCAGCAGTTACTCTCGGGGACAAAACCCCTATGGCTACACCTTC. Translated: CASSYSRGQNPYGYTF.

Concerning this clonotype: Germline and junction disagree at one end, which may indicate a read error. The chain uses TRBV12-3 or TRBV12-4 and TRBJ2-5; 8 bases are a match to TRBD2. The CDR3 totals 15 residues. The CDR3 here is CASSWSGSSRETLYF. For the CDR3, the DNA is TGTGCCAGCAGTTGGAGCGGGAGCTCCCGAGAGACCCTGTACTTC.

The chain recombines TRBV20-1 with TRBJ2-3; D unclear. Trimming left V 2 bases short and J 0 bases short, with 12 bases between. Per germline, CDR1 DFQATT and CDR2 SNEGSKA (reference sequence). The CDR3 totals 15 residues. CDR3 protein: CSARPPGVSTDTQYF. The CDR3 coding sequence is TGCAGTGCTAGACCCCCTGGGGTTAGCACAGATACGCAGTATTTT.

This clonotype was found a few times. The rearrangement links TRBV20-1 to TRBJ2-3; no definite D call. This CDR3 is 13 amino acids long. The ends were cut back, 0 bases at V and 8 bases at J, with 12 bases in the middle. The germline V gene encodes CDR1 DFQATT and CDR2 SNEGSKA (reference sequence). The CDR3 region is CSARDSTLGTQYF. Written as DNA, the CDR3 is TGCAGTGCTAGAGATTCGACTCTCGGTACGCAGTATTTT.

The V gene is TRBV29-1, the J gene TRBJ1-2; TRBD1 might be the D (6 bases). The germline V gene encodes CDR1 SQVTM and CDR2 ANQGSEA. The CDR3 loop spans 13 amino acids. V shed 4 bases and J shed 5 bases, with 14 bases lying between them. The CDR3 sequence is CSVVWRGGYGYTF. DNA for the CDR3: TGCAGCGTTGTTTGGAGGGGGGGTTATGGCTACACCTTC.

V and J are TRBV11-2 and TRBJ2-4; D possibly corresponds to TRBD2 (6 bases). Germline CDR1 and CDR2: SGHAT and FQNNGV. CDR3 size: 16 residues. The V and J ends lost 5 bases and 1 base respectively, with 15 bases between them. This chain's CDR3 is CASSKTGTLAKNIQYF. Here the CDR3 DNA reads TGTGCCAGCAGCAAAACCGGGACTCTGGCCAAAAACATTCAGTACTTC.

The J gene is TRBJ1-1, the V gene TRBV7-9, with unresolved D. The CDR3 is 13 amino acids. Trimming shortened V by 5 bases and J by 11 bases, and 18 bases separated the two germline ends. CDR1 is SEHNR, CDR2 FQNEAQ, per germline (reference sequence). CDR3 DNA sequence: TGTGCCAGCAGCCCCAACCCCAACTCACAGGCTTTCTTT. Its translation: CASSPNPNSQAFF.

The chain combines TRBV24-1 with TRBJ2-7; either TRBD1 or TRBD2 may fit D (5 bases each). The CDR3 has 12 amino acids. Germline V CDR1 and CDR2: KGHDR, SFDVKD. V was clipped by 3 bases and J by 5 bases, with 7 bases between them. In DNA, the CDR3 is TGTGCCACCAGTGATGGGACCGACGAGCAGTACTTC. Its protein product is CATSDGTDEQYF.

The V call is TRBV20-1, the J call TRBJ2-1, with 7 bases lining up with TRBD1. V lost 2 bases, J lost 4 bases, and 8 bases stayed unmatched. The CDR3 spans 15 residues. Looked up from germline, CDR1 is DFQATT and CDR2 is SNEGSKA (reference sequence). The CDR3 DNA sequence: TGCAGTGCTAGACCACCGGGACAGCTATACAATGAGCAGTTCTTC. This codes for CSARPPGQLYNEQFF.

This chain links TRBV5-1 with TRBJ2-5; D is tentatively TRBD1 or TRBD2 (5 bases each). The CDR3 consists of 15 residues. Germline CDR1 is SGHRS and CDR2 is YFSETQ. Trimming removed 2 bases from V and 2 bases from J, with 13 bases in between. The CDR3 bases are TGCGCCAGCAGCTTTTCCCCGGGACCGCAAGAGACCCAGTACTTC. The encoded protein is CASSFSPGPQETQYF.

The rearrangement uses TRBV3-1 and TRBJ2-5; D remains ambiguous. The J call is in doubt because the DNA end fits TRBJ2-7 better. This CDR3 has 16 amino acids. Looked up from germline, CDR1 is LGHDT and CDR2 is YNNKEL (reference sequence). The CDR3 DNA follows: TGTGCCAGCAGCCAAGGATTTGCATATGAAGCCTACGAGCAGTACTTC. Encoded protein: CASSQGFAYEAYEQYF.

This clonotype was seen more than once but under ten times. The rearrangement joins TRBV4-1 to TRBJ2-5, with TRBD1 matching 7 bases. This CDR3 is 16 amino acids long. Germline assignment: CDR1 MGHRA and CDR2 YSYEKL. The V gene end was trimmed by 1 base and the J gene end by 5 bases; junction bases not matched to a gene: 10. The CDR3 bases are TGCGCCAGCAGCCAAGCAGAACAGGGGTTTCGTGAGACCCAGTACTTC. Encoded protein: CASSQAEQGFRETQYF.

The table lists this clonotype with a few counts. V and J are TRBV10-3 and TRBJ1-2; possible D gene TRBD1, 6 bases. V was pared by 6 bases and J by 2 bases, with 10 bases between. The CDR3 runs 13 residues. Per the germline V gene, CDR1 is ENHRY and CDR2 is SYGVKD. This CDR3 reads CAIRFGQNYGYTF. The CDR3, as DNA: TGTGCCATCAGATTCGGACAGAACTATGGCTACACCTTC.

The chain employs TRBV29-1 and TRBJ2-1, with 8 bases lining up with TRBD2. This CDR3 spans 14 amino acids. The ends lost 1 base at V and 9 bases at J; junction bases unmatched: 8. The germline gives CDR1 SQVTM, CDR2 ANQGSEA. CDR3 protein: CSVEAGGRGPEQFF. In DNA form, the CDR3 reads TGCAGCGTTGAAGCGGGAGGGCGCGGACCTGAGCAGTTCTTC.

V is TRBV12-3 or TRBV12-4 and J is TRBJ1-2, with D uncertain. The CDR3 is 13 residues long. V dropped 3 bases and J dropped 2 bases, with 7 bases sitting between them. This CDR3 reads CASSLTTNYGYTF. Written as DNA, the CDR3 is TGTGCCAGCAGTTTGACCACCAACTATGGCTACACCTTC.

This chain connects TRBV20-1 to TRBJ2-4; TRBD1 is a possible D gene (5 bases). The better agreement between TRBJ2-7 and the DNA end casts doubt on the J call. The CDR3 runs 13 residues. The germline V gene has CDR1 DFQATT and CDR2 SNEGSKA (reference sequence). This CDR3 reads CSLRGRTTYEQYF. In DNA, the CDR3 is TGCAGTTTAAGGGGAAGGACCACCTACGAGCAGTACTTC.

This clonotype has more than one count but fewer than ten. The chain links TRBV7-2 to TRBJ2-3; possible D gene TRBD1, 5 bases. Trimming cost V 3 bases and J 3 bases, with 19 bases left between them. The CDR3 extends over 17 amino acids. CDR1 is SGHTA and CDR2 is FQGNSA in the germline V gene. The CDR3 here is CASSFSWQGIGTDTQYF. The CDR3, as DNA: TGTGCCAGCAGCTTTTCGTGGCAGGGCATTGGTACAGATACGCAGTATTTT.

The chain couples TRBV6-5 to TRBJ2-1, with 9 bases identical to TRBD2. V trimming: 7 bases; J trimming: 4 bases; junction bases outside the gene matches: 11. This CDR3 spans 16 amino acids. CDR1 and CDR2 (germline): MNHEY, SVGAGI. The CDR3 is CASTAPTSGSYNEQFF. In DNA form, the CDR3 reads TGTGCCAGCACGGCACCGACTAGCGGCAGTTACAATGAGCAGTTCTTC.

The sample holds a few counts of this clonotype. The chain uses TRBV4-1 and TRBJ2-7; D is perhaps TRBD1 (6 bases). CDR3 size: 15 residues. The germline V gene has CDR1 MGHRA and CDR2 YSYEKL. V lost 3 bases and J lost 4, with 16 bases in between. The CDR3 bases are TGCGCCAGCAGCCAGTGGAGCAGGGGAATTTACGAGCAGTACTTC. Translated, it gives CASSQWSRGIYEQYF.

This clonotype was counted between two and nine times. The chain is built from TRBV12-5 and TRBJ2-1; D not resolved. The V gene lost 3 bases and the J gene lost 2 bases, with 11 bases spanning the gap. CDR1 is LGHNT, CDR2 FRNRAP, per germline. The CDR3 has 15 residues. Written as DNA, the CDR3 is TGTGCTAGTGGTTTTATGGACCCCCCCTACAATGAGCAGTTCTTC. Protein sequence: CASGFMDPPYNEQFF. Filled out from reference TRBV12-5 and TRBJ2-1, the complete variable domain reads DARVTQTPRHKVTEMGQEVTMRCQPILGHNTVFWYRQTMMQGLELLAYFRNRAPLDDSGMPKDRFSAEMPDATLATLKIQPSEPRDSAVYFCASGFMDPPYNEQFFGPGTRLTVL.

This chain connects TRBV7-2 to TRBJ1-5; D is unclear. V shed 3 bases and J shed 6 bases, with 18 bases lying between them. CDR1 and CDR2 from the germline V gene are SGHTA and FQGNSA. The CDR3 length is 16 residues. This chain's CDR3 is CASSFADMLAGQPQHF. The CDR3 region has the DNA TGTGCCAGCAGCTTCGCCGATATGTTGGCGGGTCAGCCCCAGCATTTT.

The genes are TRBV29-1 and TRBJ2-7, with D perhaps matching TRBD1 (5 bases). Trimming removed 1 base from V and 2 bases from J, with 12 bases in between. Germline CDR1 is SQVTM and CDR2 is ANQGSEA. The CDR3 loop spans 14 amino acids. This CDR3 is CSVEATGRAYEQYF. CDR3 coding DNA: TGCAGCGTTGAAGCCACGGGCAGGGCCTACGAGCAGTACTTC.